Below are 8 T cell receptor beta chains sequenced from a single sample in a study of chemoradiotherapy in HPV16-positive cancers. The method was immunoSEQ multiplex PCR; TCRdb's version includes in-frame clones alone and lacks a portion of them. The sample has approximately 30,000 clones; about 93% are singletons. The sample here was blood, taken from a patient who underwent chemoradiotherapy. The origin of the receptors is a human donor with HPV-associated anogenital cancer.

The chain has TRBV18 and TRBJ2-1; D gene unclear. The V and J ends lost 2 bases and 6 bases respectively, with 14 bases between them. The germline V gene encodes CDR1 KGHSH and CDR2 LQKENI. The CDR3 contains 15 residues. The CDR3 DNA reads as TGTGCCAGCTCACCAGCGGCAGGCACAACCAATGAGCAGTTCTTC. It codes for CASSPAAGTTNEQFF.

The chain carries TRBV5-1 and TRBJ2-5, with a possible D match to TRBD2 (7 bases). The CDR3 covers 12 residues. V was pared by 5 bases and J by 4 bases, with 9 bases between. Germline CDR1 SGHRS, CDR2 YFSETQ. The CDR3 DNA reads as TGCGCCAGCAGAGGGGGGGGAGAGACCCAGTACTTC. Translated: CASRGGGETQYF.

The rearrangement uses TRBV19 and TRBJ1-5, with 9 bases that match TRBD1. Germline assignment: CDR1 LNHDA and CDR2 SQIVND (reference sequence). With V trimmed by 3 bases and J by 6 bases, 6 bases remained unmatched. CDR3 length: 15 residues. CDR3 residues: CASSMTGGTSQPQHF. CDR3 nucleotide sequence: TGTGCCAGTAGTATGACAGGGGGTACCAGTCAGCCCCAGCATTTT. Full variable domain (missing parts from reference TRBV19 and TRBJ1-5): DGGITQSPKYLFRKEGQNVTLSCEQNLNHDAMYWYRQDPGQGLRLIYYSQIVNDFQKGDIAEGYSVSREKKESFPLTVTSAQKNPTAFYLCASSMTGGTSQPQHFGDGTRLSIL.

The chain is built from TRBV7-2 and TRBJ1-2; D ambiguous. The CDR3 has 14 amino acids. CDR1 and CDR2 (germline): SGHTA, FQGNSA. V lost 1 base and J lost 5, with 11 bases in between. Here the CDR3 DNA reads TGTGCCAGCAGCTTAGAAGGCCGGGTGTATGGCTACACCTTC. Its translation is CASSLEGRVYGYTF.

The genes are TRBV19 and TRBJ1-1; D is uncertain. Trimming pared 5 bases from V and 1 base from J, leaving 11 bases between. The length of the CDR3 is 14 residues. Germline V gene lookup returns CDR1 LNHDA and CDR2 SQIVND (reference sequence). CDR3 nucleotide sequence: TGTGCCAGTAGTGGAGAATGGGGGAACACTGAAGCTTTCTTT. This codes for CASSGEWGNTEAFF.

The chain uses TRBV18 and TRBJ1-6; D not resolved. V lost 2 bases to trimming and J lost 7 bases, with 9 bases between them. The CDR3 has 14 residues. Looked up from germline, CDR1 is KGHSH and CDR2 is LQKENI. CDR3 sequence: CASSPWAQNSPLHF. Written as DNA, the CDR3 is TGTGCCAGCTCACCATGGGCGCAGAATTCACCCCTCCACTTT.

The CDR3: CASSLGSSWSSYEQYF. In DNA form, the CDR3 reads TGTGCCAGCAGCTTGGGTAGCTCTTGGAGTTCCTACGAGCAGTACTTC. This chain connects TRBV5-4 to TRBJ2-7; D not certain. Trimming left V 0 bases short and J 1 base short, with 14 bases between. Germline-derived CDR1 and CDR2 are SGHNT and YYREEE (reference sequence). This CDR3 is 16 amino acids long.

This clone came up once. V usage is TRBV5-1 and J usage is TRBJ2-6; TRBD1 aligns across 7 bases. This CDR3 has 16 amino acids. The V segment lost 3 bases and the J segment 3 bases; nucleotides outside the gene matches: 6. Germline V CDR1 and CDR2: SGHRS, YFSETQ. The CDR3 is CASSYRGSVGANVLTF. CDR3 nucleotides: TGCGCCAGCAGCTACAGGGGAAGCGTTGGGGCCAACGTCCTGACTTTC. Combining the CDR3 with reference TRBV5-1 and TRBJ2-6 gives the whole variable domain KAGVTQTPRYLIKTRGQQVTLSCSPISGHRSVSWYQQTPGQGLQFLFEYFSETQRNKGNFPGRFSGRQFSNSRSEMNVSTLELGDSALYLCASSYRGSVGANVLTFGAGSRLTVL.